Reported below is one T cell receptor beta chain. This specimen belongs to a study of blood T cell repertoires in COVID-19. Study context: Acute-phase and convalescent COVID-19 samples originated in the United States, Italy and Spain. T cells, B-cell-depleted T cells, or PBMCs provided the cDNA or gDNA that served as material.

Those enrolled in Seattle joined during active infection and were followed longitudinally afterward. In the study's own analysis: Quantification of nucleated cells was approximated via reference gene primer amplification. Sequencing used immunoSEQ multiplex PCR; TCRdb keeps in-frame clones, though not all of them. Clone size and the V and J calls come from that table; the DNA yielded D and trimming. The sample shows 250,000 to 300,000 clones, about 86% of them seen only once. Sequences were obtained from peripheral blood. The source of this sequence is a woman aged 70-85 years with COVID-19, enrolled during active disease.

The CDR3 is CASSFLSGGGFYEQYF. DNA for the CDR3: TGTGCCAGCAGTTTCCTTAGCGGGGGGGGTTTCTACGAGCAGTACTTC. V and J are TRBV27 and TRBJ2-7; 11 bases fit TRBD2. J lost 3 bases, V lost 3 bases, and 7 bases had no gene match. Germline V CDR1 and CDR2: MNHEY, SMNVEV (reference sequence). The CDR3 has 16 amino acids.